The 18 T cell receptor beta chains below were found in one sample sequenced in a study of patients and donors after allogeneic stem cell transplantation. Using its own MiXCR run on the RT-PCR reads, TCRdb lists one record per CDR3 protein. This table has approximately 170,000 distinct CDR3 sequences, about 24% appearing once. Material for sequencing was blood, either unsorted or a sorted T cell fraction (not recorded which). These receptors originate from a human donor who was either an allogeneic HSCT recipient or a stem cell or donor lymphocyte infusion donor (not recorded which). It is not recorded whose cells these are; they may come from a transplant donor.

The V and J genes are TRBV5-1 and TRBJ2-3; 13 nucleotides align to TRBD2. The CDR3 contains 16 residues. Trimming at V came to 2 bases and at J to 6 bases, leaving 6 bases not matched to a gene. Germline lookup yields CDR1 SGHRS and CDR2 YFSETQ. CDR3 bases: TGCGCCAGCAGCTTTGGACTAGCGGGGGCAGTGGATACGCAGTATTTT. As protein: CASSFGLAGAVDTQYF.

The chain is built from TRBV5-1 and TRBJ2-7, with 7 bases that match TRBD1. The CDR3 is 15 amino acids. From germline, CDR1 is SGHRS and CDR2 YFSETQ. Losses at the gene ends were 0 bases for V and 1 base for J; bases not matched to a gene: 4. DNA for the CDR3: TGCGCCAGCAGCTTGGCCCCGACAGGGTCCTACGAGCAGTACTTC. This gives the protein CASSLAPTGSYEQYF.

CDR3 coding DNA: TGCGCCAGCAGCTTGGCCCCGGGACTAGCGGACCTCGCGAACACCGGGGAGCTGTTTTTT. This encodes CASSLAPGLADLANTGELFF. The rearrangement joins TRBV5-1 to TRBJ2-2; 11 nucleotides line up with TRBD2. The CDR3 extends over 20 amino acids. The ends lost 0 bases at V and 0 bases at J; junction bases unmatched: 10. Germline V gene sequence: CDR1 SGHRS, CDR2 YFSETQ.

The rearrangement uses TRBV9 and TRBJ2-3, with TRBD2 matching over 7 bases. The CDR3 contains 17 residues. Germline lookup yields CDR1 SGDLS and CDR2 YYNGEE. With V trimmed by 2 bases and J by 4 bases, 13 bases remained unmatched. The CDR3 coding sequence is TGTGCCAGCAGCGTGGACCCGAGCCTAGCGGCCCCAGATACGCAGTATTTT. This codes for CASSVDPSLAAPDTQYF.

The rearrangement uses TRBV5-1 and TRBJ2-5; D might be TRBD1 or TRBD2, each matching 5 bases. The germline V and J ends were trimmed by 0 bases and 2 bases, with 11 bases remaining between them. Germline loops: CDR1 SGHRS, CDR2 YFSETQ. This CDR3 is built from 15 residues. CDR3 sequence: CASSLDGGGQETQYF. The CDR3, as DNA: TGCGCCAGCAGCTTGGACGGTGGGGGACAAGAGACCCAGTACTTC.

This clonotype was detected only a few times. V usage is TRBV24-1 and J usage is TRBJ2-1; 13 nucleotides agree with TRBD2. The CDR3 runs 18 residues. From germline, CDR1 is KGHDR and CDR2 SFDVKD. Trimming cost V 3 bases and J 2 bases; bases outside gene matches: 6. The CDR3 DNA reads as TGTGCCACCAGTGATCCTGGGACTAGCGGGAACGCCTACAATGAGCAGTTCTTC. Translating gives CATSDPGTSGNAYNEQFF.

The CDR3 loop reads CASGKSSLETQYF. CDR3 bases: TGCGCCAGCGGCAAGTCAAGTCTGGAGACCCAGTACTTC. The V and J genes are TRBV5-1 and TRBJ2-5; no reliable D call. CDR1 is SGHRS and CDR2 is YFSETQ in the germline V gene. V dropped 7 bases and J dropped 5 bases, with 15 bases sitting between them. CDR3 size: 13 residues.

The chain recombines TRBV24-1 with TRBJ2-5; tentative D call: TRBD1 (6 bases). V lost 4 bases to trimming and J lost 3 bases, with 17 bases between them. Germline assignment: CDR1 KGHDR and CDR2 SFDVKD. The CDR3 has 16 amino acids. The CDR3: CATSDHQGRMEETQYF. The CDR3 nucleotides read TGTGCCACCAGTGACCACCAGGGGAGAATGGAAGAGACCCAGTACTTC.

The table lists this clonotype with a few counts. This chain links TRBV24-1 with TRBJ2-7; 9 positions match TRBD1. Trimming at V came to 1 base and at J to 3 bases, leaving 6 bases not matched to a gene. This CDR3 region has 16 residues. Germline values: CDR1 KGHDR, CDR2 SFDVKD. The chain's CDR3 is CATSDFGDRGIYEQYF. CDR3 bases: TGTGCCACCAGTGATTTCGGCGACAGGGGGATCTACGAGCAGTACTTC.

This clonotype was seen only a few times. This sequence joins TRBV7-9 and TRBJ1-2; D is unresolved. Germline CDR1 is SEHNR and CDR2 is FQNEAQ (reference sequence). There are 19 residues in the CDR3. Trimming shortened V by 2 bases and J by 5 bases, and 27 bases separated the two germline ends. CDR3 residues: CASSLWPWVNYSVVYGYTF. In DNA form, the CDR3 reads TGTGCCAGCAGCTTATGGCCGTGGGTCAATTACTCAGTGGTGTATGGCTACACCTTC.

V and J are TRBV27 and TRBJ1-2; 7 bases line up with TRBD1. CDR3 size: 15 residues. Germline V gene sequence: CDR1 MNHEY, CDR2 SMNVEV (reference sequence). Trimming cost V 0 bases and J 6 bases; bases outside gene matches: 7. The CDR3 nucleotides are TGTGCCAGCAGTTTATCTCCGACAGGGTATAATGGCTACACCTTC. Encoded protein: CASSLSPTGYNGYTF.

This clonotype was observed a few times. The chain employs TRBV12-3 or TRBV12-4 and TRBJ2-2, with 8 bases identical to TRBD1. V shed 5 bases and J 5 bases; nucleotides not matched to a gene: 7. The CDR3 is 15 amino acids. CDR3 in amino acids: CASSPTGVRTGELFF. CDR3 DNA sequence: TGTGCCAGCAGTCCGACAGGGGTTCGAACCGGGGAGCTGTTTTTT.

V usage is TRBV5-1 and J usage is TRBJ2-7, with D tentatively TRBD1 (5 bases). V lost 0 bases and J lost 5, with 15 bases in between. CDR3 length equals 15 residues. The germline V gene encodes CDR1 SGHRS and CDR2 YFSETQ. This chain's CDR3 is CASSLGLRGRDEQYF. The CDR3 nucleotides read TGCGCCAGCAGCTTGGGTTTAAGGGGCAGGGACGAGCAGTACTTC.

This clonotype came up a few times. V is TRBV11-2 and J is TRBJ2-3, with 8 bases matching TRBD2. This CDR3 spans 13 amino acids. The germline CDR1 and CDR2 sequences are SGHAT and FQNNGV. Trimming took 5 bases from V and 13 from J; bases not matched to a gene: 11. The CDR3 DNA reads TGTGCCAGCAGCCAAGGACTAGCTGACTCCAAGTATTTT. This sequence encodes CASSQGLADSKYF.

CDR3 region: CASSLPGAHEQFF. The CDR3 coding sequence is TGTGCCAGCAGCTTACCAGGGGCCCATGAGCAGTTCTTC. The chain is built from TRBV7-2 and TRBJ2-1; a weak D match, TRBD1 (6 bases). CDR1 is SGHTA, CDR2 FQGNSA, per germline. The V end lost 2 bases, the J end lost 8 bases, and 10 bases lay between the germline ends. This CDR3 region has 13 residues.

The chain is built from TRBV5-5 and TRBJ1-1, with D unresolved. Trimming removed 2 bases at V and 0 bases at J, with 8 bases between. The germline V gene encodes CDR1 SGHKS and CDR2 YYEKEE (reference sequence). The CDR3 loop spans 14 amino acids. CDR3: CASSFRQLNTEAFF. CDR3 DNA sequence: TGTGCCAGCAGCTTCCGGCAGCTGAACACTGAAGCTTTCTTT.

The chain employs TRBV30 and TRBJ1-1; 8 bases are shared with TRBD1. CDR1 is GTSNPN and CDR2 is SVGIG in the germline V gene (reference sequence). There are 16 residues in the CDR3. The J segment lost 4 bases and the V segment lost 3 bases, leaving 13 bases of the junction unmatched. DNA for the CDR3: TGTGCCTGGAGCTCGGACAGGGCTTACTTCGGCACTGAAGCTTTCTTT. This gives the protein CAWSSDRAYFGTEAFF.

This sequence joins TRBV20-1 and TRBJ2-1, with 10 bases identical to TRBD1. CDR3 size: 14 residues. Germline V lookup: CDR1 DFQATT, CDR2 SNEGSKA (reference sequence). V lost 5 bases and J lost 8; bases outside the gene matches: 9. CDR3 in DNA: TGCAGTGCTTGCCGGGACAGGGGAATCCATGAGCAGTTCTTC. Amino acid sequence: CSACRDRGIHEQFF.